This T cell receptor (beta chain) was obtained from a study of T cells in localized non-small cell lung cancer (dated by TCRdb to the early 2020s). For the study in its entirety: The study analyzed T cell repertoires of 236 early-stage NSCLC patients, comparing tumors and uninvolved tumor-adjacent lungs. The cohort consisted of 236 treatment-naive NSCLC patients whose localized lung tumors had been resected. The mean age of the NSCLC patients was roughly 70 years, with 120 to 150 men and 110 or so women. What the authors observed across the whole study: Longer overall survival was associated with higher blood T cell density, whereas shorter survival was associated with higher adjacent-lung clonality. Because multi-region tumor sequencing was not done, intratumor heterogeneity could not be ruled out. Uninvolved tumor-adjacent lung showed the highest T cell clonality, higher than tumor, which suggests more focused antigenic responses in the uninvolved tumor-adjacent lung. Since the design was exploratory, TCR variables were selected using unadjusted p-values with no false-discovery rate correction. A median of 57 of the top 100 tumor clones turned up in the paired uninvolved adjacent lung, and roughly 30 of those clones also ranked among the top 100 of that same adjacent lung.

TCR beta CDR3 regions were sequenced from DNA using the immunoSEQ Assay. Concerning the study's data processing: T cell density was computed as TCR beta template counts normalized to usable DNA estimated by amplifying housekeeping genes. Using the preseqR package, richness was estimated by extrapolating to 120,000 templates for tissue samples and 400,000 templates for PBMC samples. Clonality was defined by subtracting Pielou's evenness from one. Tissue-enriched TCRs were identified through differential abundance testing performed on productive amino-acid clonotypes, with a minimum total count of 5 and an alpha of 0.1. The Jaccard Index and the Morisita Overlap Index were used to measure repertoire overlap between compartments. GLIPH clustered TCR beta CDR3s with public tetramer-defined viral CDR3s; viral motifs required at least three viral sequences plus V-gene enrichment. What TCRdb holds here is the immuneACCESS table cut down to in-frame rearrangements. Part of the clones is not present; checked against another copy, under half of the missing clones reflect an unresolved V gene, and the others are unexplained. The V and J calls and clone size were taken over from that table, and D and trimming were inferred from the DNA. This sample gives 20,000 to 25,000 clones in total; more than 85% of them show up just once. 22% of the sample rests with the top ten.

In the case of this clone: The target of this receptor is not known. No much larger clone is present one base from it, and per-base qualities are unavailable.

The CDR3 runs 12 residues from the cysteine to the phenylalanine. The read is trimmed to its CDR3 DNA, 36 bases read in frame from base 1. V and J lose 0 bases and 4 bases, and a span of 2 bases separates them. Looking up the germline V gene yields CDR1 SGHRS and CDR2 YFSETQ. At diagnosis, tumor, uninvolved tumor-adjacent lung and peripheral blood were collected and then preserved as a mix of FFPE and fresh-frozen material. For TCR repertoire profiling, blood samples were analyzed in the form of peripheral blood mononuclear cells. The receptor chain draws on TRBV5-1 and TRBJ1-3, with no confidently assigned D gene. The sample was PBMCs, taken before any cancer treatment. This sequence originates from a man between 40 and 75 years old with stage II squamous cell lung carcinoma. The base sequence is TGCGCCAGCAGCTTGGAAGGAAACACCATATATTTT. It is translated as CASSLEGNTIYF. The variable domain in full, with residues beyond the CDR3 obtained from the reference TRBV5-1 and TRBJ1-3 genes, is KAGVTQTPRYLIKTRGQQVTLSCSPISGHRSVSWYQQTPGQGLQFLFEYFSETQRNKGNFPGRFSGRQFSNSRSEMNVSTLELGDSALYLCASSLEGNTIYFGEGSWLTVV.